The source of this T cell receptor (beta chain) is a study of immune characterization of retroperitoneal liposarcoma. This clonotype was observed many times. Per the germline V gene, CDR1 is MGHDK and CDR2 is SYGVNS. V gave up 6 bases and J gave up 5 bases; unmatched junction bases: 11. This CDR3 contains 18 residues. TCRdb reprocessed the PCR reads with MiXCR, giving one entry per CDR3 protein. The sample holds some 10,000 distinct CDR3 sequences, about 25% seen once. The sequence was collected from a male donor with retroperitoneal liposarcoma. J is TRBJ2-1 and V is TRBV25-1; 15 bases agree with TRBD2. Material: blood. The CDR3 reads CASSPGVGLAGGNNEQFF. The CDR3 coding sequence is TGTGCCAGCAGCCCCGGGGTGGGACTAGCGGGGGGAAACAATGAGCAGTTCTTC.